Presented here are 5 T cell receptor beta chains from one specimen sequenced in a study of T cell repertoires in cytomegalovirus infection. TCRdb redid the calling of the reads with MiXCR, one entry per CDR3 protein. Of 680,000 or so distinct CDR3 sequences listed, 33% are singletons. The antigens for these receptors are not known. The input for sequencing was cultured PBMCs, taken from culture after CMV antigen stimulation. Receptors originate from a human donor in good health (CMV status not recorded). Some clones in this sample may be carry-over from other donors' samples.

This clonotype has a handful of counts. The rearrangement joins TRBV7-2 to TRBJ2-1; 13 bases map to TRBD2. The germline V gene encodes CDR1 SGHTA and CDR2 FQGNSA. Trimming at V came to 5 bases and at J to 6 bases, leaving 7 bases not matched to a gene. This CDR3 is 16 amino acids long. The CDR3 region has the DNA TGTGCCAGCAGCCGAAGATGGACTAGCGGGAGCAATGAGCAGTTCTTC. Translation gives CASSRRWTSGSNEQFF.

This clonotype was picked up a small number of times. This chain connects TRBV7-9 to TRBJ1-1, with D uncertain. The CDR3 consists of 13 residues. V gave up 5 bases and J gave up 10 bases, with 17 bases separating them. Germline CDR1 reads SEHNR; CDR2 reads FQNEAQ (reference sequence). CDR3 sequence (DNA): TGTGCCAGCAGCCCGGTTTTTCCCCTCTCAGCTTTCTTT. It translates to CASSPVFPLSAFF.

This clonotype was found many times. The chain recombines TRBV7-2 with TRBJ1-6; possible D gene TRBD1, 6 bases. CDR3 length equals 17 residues. Per germline, CDR1 SGHTA and CDR2 FQGNSA. Trimming pared 3 bases from V and 3 bases from J, leaving 15 bases between. CDR3 loop: CASSFQGQSYYNSPLHF. CDR3 coding DNA: TGTGCCAGCAGCTTCCAAGGACAGAGCTACTATAATTCACCCCTCCACTTT.

This clonotype appeared a few times. This rearrangement joins TRBV7-2 to TRBJ2-3; 14 bases map to TRBD2. J was trimmed by 4 bases and V by 6 bases; bases with no gene match: 3. CDR3 length: 15 amino acids. In germline, CDR1 is SGHTA, CDR2 FQGNSA. The CDR3 DNA reads TGTGCCAGCAGGGGACTAGCGGGAGTGGCAGATACGCAGTATTTT. Protein: CASRGLAGVADTQYF.

V is TRBV7-2 and J is TRBJ2-7, with D possibly matching TRBD1 (6 bases). The CDR3 consists of 15 residues. In germline, CDR1 is SGHTA, CDR2 FQGNSA. V shed 0 bases and J shed 2 bases, with 11 bases lying between them. The CDR3 reads CASSLAAGQTYEQYF. The CDR3 DNA is TGTGCCAGCAGCTTAGCAGCTGGACAGACCTACGAGCAGTACTTC.